This TCR beta chain was identified during a study of shared clonotypes between healthy human individuals. Study-level information: Each donor had three CD4 naive, three CD4 memory, two CD8 naive and one CD8 memory plate.

CD45RO negativity and positive selection for CCR7 defined naive CD8 cells, a population that excluded terminally differentiated effector memory CD45RA+ cells. In the original processing: Without quality scores, immunoSEQ junctional reads could not be filtered like full-length reads. Libraries were prepared by immunoSEQ multiplex PCR; TCRdb keeps only in-frame clonotypes and omits some of them. The DNA gave D and trimming, while V, J and clone size come from that table. The repertoire holds 1.5 million to 2.5 million clones, approximately 94% seen once, with 1% to 1.5% in the top ten. This CDR3 comprises 14 residues. V dropped 3 bases and J dropped 3 bases, with 11 bases sitting between them. Germline V lookup: CDR1 MNHEY, CDR2 SMNVEV (reference sequence). A note on this clone: Its antigen is currently unknown.

Findings and limits, study-wide: Clonotypes shared by all four sorted-subset donors had higher generation probabilities than non-shared clonotypes. Sorted-subset sequencing was shown by rarefaction to be incomplete despite large depth.

The rearrangement uses TRBV27 and TRBJ1-2, with a possible D match to TRBD1 (6 bases). The origin of this receptor is a man aged 18 to 30 in good health. Sample: naive CD8+ T cells sorted from blood. This CDR3 is CASSFGGRDYGYTF. In DNA form, the CDR3 reads TGTGCCAGCAGTTTTGGGGGGCGCGACTATGGCTACACCTTC.